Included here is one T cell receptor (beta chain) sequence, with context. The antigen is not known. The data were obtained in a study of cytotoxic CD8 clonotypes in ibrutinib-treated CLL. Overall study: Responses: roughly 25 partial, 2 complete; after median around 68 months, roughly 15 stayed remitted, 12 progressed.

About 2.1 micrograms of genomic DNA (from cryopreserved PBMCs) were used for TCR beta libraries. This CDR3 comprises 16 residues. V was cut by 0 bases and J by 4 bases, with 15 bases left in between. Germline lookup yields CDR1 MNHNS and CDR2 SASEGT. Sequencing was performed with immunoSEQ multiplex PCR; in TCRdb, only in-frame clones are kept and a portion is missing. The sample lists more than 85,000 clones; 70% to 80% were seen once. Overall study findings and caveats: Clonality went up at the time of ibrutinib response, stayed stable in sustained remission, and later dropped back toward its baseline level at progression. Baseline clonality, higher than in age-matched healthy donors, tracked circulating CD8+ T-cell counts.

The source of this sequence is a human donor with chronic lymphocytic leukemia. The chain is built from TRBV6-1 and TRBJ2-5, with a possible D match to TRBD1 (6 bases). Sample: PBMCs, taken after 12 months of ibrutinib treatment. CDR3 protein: CASSEAQGSRRETQYF. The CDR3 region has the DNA TGTGCCAGCAGTGAAGCGCAGGGGTCCCGCAGAGAGACCCAGTACTTC.